In this sample, the clone carrying this T cell receptor (beta chain) turned up many times. Its antigen remains unknown. The TCRbeta library incorporated unique molecular identifiers. One entry per CDR3 protein results from TCRdb running MiXCR on the PCR reads. Of 350,000 to 500,000 distinct CDR3 sequences in the sample, around two fifths were seen once. The sample originates from a study of T-cell reconstitution after alpha-beta-depleted transplantation in children. General study points: T cells produced anew were the main source of T-cell counts and diversity one year after transplant. Reportedly, only several hundred clones from non-depleted graft cells drove alpha-beta T-cell counts at about two months. High day-60 TCRbeta diversity in some patients came from surviving recipient T cells and thymic progenitors.

The ends were cut back, 6 bases at V and 6 bases at J, with 18 bases in the middle. The CDR3 sequence is 13 residues long. Germline V gene data show CDR1 as SQVTM and CDR2 as ANQGSEA. This material consisted of PBMCs, taken before TCRalphabeta/CD19-depleted stem cell transplant. The V and J genes are TRBV29-1 and TRBJ2-7; tentatively, D is TRBD2 (6 bases). The receptor was isolated from a girl aged 2-10 years with aplastic anemia, due to receive a stem cell transplant. In DNA form, the CDR3 reads TGCAGCGTCGTATTTACGGCGGGGAGCGAGCAGTACTTC. Its protein product is CSVVFTAGSEQYF.